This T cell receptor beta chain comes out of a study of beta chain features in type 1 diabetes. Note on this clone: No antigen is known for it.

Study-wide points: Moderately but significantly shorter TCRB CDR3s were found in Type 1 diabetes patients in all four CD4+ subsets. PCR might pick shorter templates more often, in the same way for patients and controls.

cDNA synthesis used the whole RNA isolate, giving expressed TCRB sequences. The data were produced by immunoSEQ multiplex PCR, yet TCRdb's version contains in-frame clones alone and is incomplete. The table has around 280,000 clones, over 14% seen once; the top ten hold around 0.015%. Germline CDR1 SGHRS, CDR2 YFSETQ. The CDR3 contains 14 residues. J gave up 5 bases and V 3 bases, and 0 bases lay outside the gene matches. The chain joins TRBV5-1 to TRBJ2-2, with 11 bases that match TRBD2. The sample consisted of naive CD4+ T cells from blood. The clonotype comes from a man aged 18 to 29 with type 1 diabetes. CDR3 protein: CASSSSGRTGELFF. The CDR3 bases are TGCGCCAGCAGCTCTAGCGGGAGGACCGGGGAGCTGTTTTTT.